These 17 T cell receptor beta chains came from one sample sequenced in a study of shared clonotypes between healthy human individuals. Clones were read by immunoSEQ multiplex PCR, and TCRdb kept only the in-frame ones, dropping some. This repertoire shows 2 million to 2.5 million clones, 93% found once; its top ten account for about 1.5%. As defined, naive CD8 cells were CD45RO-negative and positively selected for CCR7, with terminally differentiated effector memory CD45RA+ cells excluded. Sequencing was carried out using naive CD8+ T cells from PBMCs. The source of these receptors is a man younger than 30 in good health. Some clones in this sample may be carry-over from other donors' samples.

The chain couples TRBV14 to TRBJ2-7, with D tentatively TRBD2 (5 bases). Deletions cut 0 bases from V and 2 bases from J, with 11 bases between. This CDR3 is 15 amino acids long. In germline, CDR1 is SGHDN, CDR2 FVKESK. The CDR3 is CASSQDFGGPYEQYF. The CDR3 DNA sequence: TGTGCCAGCAGCCAAGATTTCGGCGGGCCCTACGAGCAGTACTTC.

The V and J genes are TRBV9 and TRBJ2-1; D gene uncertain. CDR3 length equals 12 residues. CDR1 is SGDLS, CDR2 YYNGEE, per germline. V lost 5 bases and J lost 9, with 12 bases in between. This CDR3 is CASRRIESEQFF. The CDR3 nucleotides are TGTGCCAGCAGGCGGATAGAAAGTGAGCAGTTCTTC. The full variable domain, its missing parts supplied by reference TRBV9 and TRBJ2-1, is DSGVTQTPKHLITATGQRVTLRCSPRSGDLSVYWYQQSLDQGLQFLIQYYNGEERAKGNILERFSAQQFPDLHSELNLSSLELGDSALYFCASRRIESEQFFGPGTRLTVL.

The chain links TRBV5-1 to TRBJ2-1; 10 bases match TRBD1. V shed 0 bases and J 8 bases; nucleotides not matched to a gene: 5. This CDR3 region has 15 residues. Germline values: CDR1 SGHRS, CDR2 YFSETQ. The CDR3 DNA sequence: TGCGCCAGCAGCTTGGAGGGACAGGGGAGGGATGAGCAGTTCTTC. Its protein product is CASSLEGQGRDEQFF.

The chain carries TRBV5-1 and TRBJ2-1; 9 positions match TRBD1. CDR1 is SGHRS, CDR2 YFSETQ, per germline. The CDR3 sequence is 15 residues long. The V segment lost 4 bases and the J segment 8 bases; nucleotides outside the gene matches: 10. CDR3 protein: CASSNPGQGLHEQFF. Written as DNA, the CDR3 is TGCGCCAGCAGCAATCCGGGACAGGGTTTGCATGAGCAGTTCTTC.

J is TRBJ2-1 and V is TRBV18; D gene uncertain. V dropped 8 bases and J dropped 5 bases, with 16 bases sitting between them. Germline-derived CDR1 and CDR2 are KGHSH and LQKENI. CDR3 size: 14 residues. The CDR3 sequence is CASGGSRMDNEQFF. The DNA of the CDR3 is TGTGCCAGCGGCGGCTCCAGGATGGACAATGAGCAGTTCTTC.

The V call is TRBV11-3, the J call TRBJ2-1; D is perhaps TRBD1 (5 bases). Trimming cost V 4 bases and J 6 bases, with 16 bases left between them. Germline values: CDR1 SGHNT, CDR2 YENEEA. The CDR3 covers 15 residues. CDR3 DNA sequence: TGTGCCAGCAGCTCCTCTAGGGGATTCGTCAATGAGCAGTTCTTC. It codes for CASSSSRGFVNEQFF.

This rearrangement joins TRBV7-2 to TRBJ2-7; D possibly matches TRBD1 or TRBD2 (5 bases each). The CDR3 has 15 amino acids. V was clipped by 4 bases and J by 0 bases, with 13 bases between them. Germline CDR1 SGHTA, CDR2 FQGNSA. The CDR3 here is CASSSRDGSSYEQYF. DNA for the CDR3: TGTGCCAGCAGCTCCCGGGACGGTAGCTCCTACGAGCAGTACTTC.

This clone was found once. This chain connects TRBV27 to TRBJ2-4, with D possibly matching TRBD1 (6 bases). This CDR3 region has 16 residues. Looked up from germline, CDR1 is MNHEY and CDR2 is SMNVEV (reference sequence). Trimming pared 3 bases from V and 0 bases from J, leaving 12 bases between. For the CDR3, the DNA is TGTGCCAGCAGTTTCCGGCAGGGGCTAGCCAAAAACATTCAGTACTTC. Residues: CASSFRQGLAKNIQYF.

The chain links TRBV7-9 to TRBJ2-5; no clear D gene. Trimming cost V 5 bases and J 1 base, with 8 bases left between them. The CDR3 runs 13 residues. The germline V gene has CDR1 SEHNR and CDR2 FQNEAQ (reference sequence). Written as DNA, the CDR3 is TGTGCCAGCAGCGCCAGGTCCCAAGAGACCCAGTACTTC. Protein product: CASSARSQETQYF.

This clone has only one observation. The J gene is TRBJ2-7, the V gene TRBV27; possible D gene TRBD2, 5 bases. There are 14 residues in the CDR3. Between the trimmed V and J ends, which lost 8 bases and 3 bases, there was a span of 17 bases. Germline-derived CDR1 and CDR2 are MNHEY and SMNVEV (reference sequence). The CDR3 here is CASGVLGGLYEQYF. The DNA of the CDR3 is TGTGCCAGCGGGGTCCTCGGCGGGCTCTACGAGCAGTACTTC.

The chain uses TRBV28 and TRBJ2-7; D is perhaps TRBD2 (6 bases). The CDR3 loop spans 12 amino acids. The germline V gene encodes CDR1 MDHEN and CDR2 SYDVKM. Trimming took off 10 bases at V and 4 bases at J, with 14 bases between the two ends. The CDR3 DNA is TGTGCCATCCGGGACGGGGGTTACGAGCAGTACTTC. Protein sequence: CAIRDGGYEQYF.

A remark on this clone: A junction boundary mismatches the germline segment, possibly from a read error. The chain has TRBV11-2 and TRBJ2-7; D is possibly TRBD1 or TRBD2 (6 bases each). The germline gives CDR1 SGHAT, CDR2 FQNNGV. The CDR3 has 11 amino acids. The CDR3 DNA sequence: TGTGCCAGCAGCTATGGGGCAGGGGACTTTTTC. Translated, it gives CASSYGAGDFF.

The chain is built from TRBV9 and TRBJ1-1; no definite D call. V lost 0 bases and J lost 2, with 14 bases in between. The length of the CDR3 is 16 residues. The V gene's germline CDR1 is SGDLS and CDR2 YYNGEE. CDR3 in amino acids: CASSVGKSSPNTEAFF. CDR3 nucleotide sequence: TGTGCCAGCAGCGTAGGCAAGTCCTCTCCTAACACTGAAGCTTTCTTT.

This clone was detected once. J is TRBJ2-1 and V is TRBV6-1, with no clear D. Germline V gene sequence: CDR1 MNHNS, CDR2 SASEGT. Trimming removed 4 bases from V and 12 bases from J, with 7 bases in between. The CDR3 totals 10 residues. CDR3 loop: CASSAALQFF. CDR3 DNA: TGTGCCAGCAGTGCGGCCCTGCAGTTCTTC.

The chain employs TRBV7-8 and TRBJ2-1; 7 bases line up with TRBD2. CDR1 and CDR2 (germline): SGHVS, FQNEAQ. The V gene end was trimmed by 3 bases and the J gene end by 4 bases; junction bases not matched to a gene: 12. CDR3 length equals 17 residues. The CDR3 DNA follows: TGTGCCAGCAGCTTTGTTCACAGGACTAGAGCTTACAATGAGCAGTTCTTC. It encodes CASSFVHRTRAYNEQFF.

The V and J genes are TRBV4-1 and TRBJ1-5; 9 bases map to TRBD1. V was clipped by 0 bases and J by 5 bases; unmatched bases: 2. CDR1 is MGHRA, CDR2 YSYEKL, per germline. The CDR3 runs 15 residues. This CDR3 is CASSQEGTGYQPQHF. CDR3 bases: TGCGCCAGCAGCCAAGAGGGGACAGGGTATCAGCCCCAGCATTTT.

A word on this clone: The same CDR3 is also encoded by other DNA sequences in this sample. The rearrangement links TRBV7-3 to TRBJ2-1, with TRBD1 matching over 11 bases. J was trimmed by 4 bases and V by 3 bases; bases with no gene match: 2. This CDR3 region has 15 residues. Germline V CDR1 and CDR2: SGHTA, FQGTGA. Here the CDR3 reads CASSLDRGLYNEQFF. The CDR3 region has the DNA TGTGCCAGCAGCTTGGACAGGGGGCTATACAATGAGCAGTTCTTC.